Detailed here is one TCR beta chain. This sample stems from a study of blood T cell repertoires in COVID-19. About the study: COVID-19 samples from acute and convalescent phases originated in the United States, Italy and Spain.

In the study's own analysis: Reference gene primer amplification gave nucleated cell count estimates. Only in-frame clones appear in the TCRdb table, and some are missing; sequencing was by immunoSEQ multiplex PCR. V, J and clone size were drawn from that table, and D and trimming were deduced from the DNA. The table includes about 70,000 clones, around 86% detected once. Germline CDR1 is GTSNPN and CDR2 is SVGIG (reference sequence). V was pared by 3 bases and J by 7 bases, with 15 bases between. This CDR3 region has 13 residues. The gene calls are TRBV30 and TRBJ1-2; no definite D call. The sample taken for sequencing was peripheral blood. This TCR derives from a woman aged 18-30 years with acute or convalescent COVID-19. CDR3 coding DNA: TGTGCCTGGAGGCGGCCCGGTAGCTCTGGCTACACCTTC. Translated, it gives CAWRRPGSSGYTF.